This T cell receptor beta chain was sequenced during a study of T cell repertoires in cytomegalovirus infection. Study-level information: Public signatures in TCR beta pointed to CMV infection and matching HLA type. Study conclusions and caveats: Of the TCR beta families, the public ones yielded a cumulative frequency that identified carriers of CMV plus the relevant HLA. There were HLA-C-restricted CMV-specific TCR beta clonotypes dominating the ex vivo response.

The table lists this clonotype with many counts. The antigen remains unidentified. The V gene end was trimmed by 5 bases and the J gene end by 6 bases; junction bases not matched to a gene: 9. Germline V gene sequence: CDR1 SEHNR, CDR2 FQNEAQ (reference sequence). The CDR3 has 15 amino acids. A single record per CDR3 protein comes from TCRdb applying MiXCR to the reads. The data show fewer than 550,000 distinct CDR3 sequences, approximately 10% seen once. This TCR came from a human donor in good health (CMV status not recorded). Some clones in this sample may be carry-over from other donors' samples. The specimen was PBMCs. The gene calls are TRBV7-9 and TRBJ2-2; 7 bases align to TRBD1. The chain's CDR3 is CASSDRQGRSGELFF. DNA of the CDR3: TGTGCCAGCAGCGATCGACAGGGAAGGTCCGGGGAGCTGTTTTTT.